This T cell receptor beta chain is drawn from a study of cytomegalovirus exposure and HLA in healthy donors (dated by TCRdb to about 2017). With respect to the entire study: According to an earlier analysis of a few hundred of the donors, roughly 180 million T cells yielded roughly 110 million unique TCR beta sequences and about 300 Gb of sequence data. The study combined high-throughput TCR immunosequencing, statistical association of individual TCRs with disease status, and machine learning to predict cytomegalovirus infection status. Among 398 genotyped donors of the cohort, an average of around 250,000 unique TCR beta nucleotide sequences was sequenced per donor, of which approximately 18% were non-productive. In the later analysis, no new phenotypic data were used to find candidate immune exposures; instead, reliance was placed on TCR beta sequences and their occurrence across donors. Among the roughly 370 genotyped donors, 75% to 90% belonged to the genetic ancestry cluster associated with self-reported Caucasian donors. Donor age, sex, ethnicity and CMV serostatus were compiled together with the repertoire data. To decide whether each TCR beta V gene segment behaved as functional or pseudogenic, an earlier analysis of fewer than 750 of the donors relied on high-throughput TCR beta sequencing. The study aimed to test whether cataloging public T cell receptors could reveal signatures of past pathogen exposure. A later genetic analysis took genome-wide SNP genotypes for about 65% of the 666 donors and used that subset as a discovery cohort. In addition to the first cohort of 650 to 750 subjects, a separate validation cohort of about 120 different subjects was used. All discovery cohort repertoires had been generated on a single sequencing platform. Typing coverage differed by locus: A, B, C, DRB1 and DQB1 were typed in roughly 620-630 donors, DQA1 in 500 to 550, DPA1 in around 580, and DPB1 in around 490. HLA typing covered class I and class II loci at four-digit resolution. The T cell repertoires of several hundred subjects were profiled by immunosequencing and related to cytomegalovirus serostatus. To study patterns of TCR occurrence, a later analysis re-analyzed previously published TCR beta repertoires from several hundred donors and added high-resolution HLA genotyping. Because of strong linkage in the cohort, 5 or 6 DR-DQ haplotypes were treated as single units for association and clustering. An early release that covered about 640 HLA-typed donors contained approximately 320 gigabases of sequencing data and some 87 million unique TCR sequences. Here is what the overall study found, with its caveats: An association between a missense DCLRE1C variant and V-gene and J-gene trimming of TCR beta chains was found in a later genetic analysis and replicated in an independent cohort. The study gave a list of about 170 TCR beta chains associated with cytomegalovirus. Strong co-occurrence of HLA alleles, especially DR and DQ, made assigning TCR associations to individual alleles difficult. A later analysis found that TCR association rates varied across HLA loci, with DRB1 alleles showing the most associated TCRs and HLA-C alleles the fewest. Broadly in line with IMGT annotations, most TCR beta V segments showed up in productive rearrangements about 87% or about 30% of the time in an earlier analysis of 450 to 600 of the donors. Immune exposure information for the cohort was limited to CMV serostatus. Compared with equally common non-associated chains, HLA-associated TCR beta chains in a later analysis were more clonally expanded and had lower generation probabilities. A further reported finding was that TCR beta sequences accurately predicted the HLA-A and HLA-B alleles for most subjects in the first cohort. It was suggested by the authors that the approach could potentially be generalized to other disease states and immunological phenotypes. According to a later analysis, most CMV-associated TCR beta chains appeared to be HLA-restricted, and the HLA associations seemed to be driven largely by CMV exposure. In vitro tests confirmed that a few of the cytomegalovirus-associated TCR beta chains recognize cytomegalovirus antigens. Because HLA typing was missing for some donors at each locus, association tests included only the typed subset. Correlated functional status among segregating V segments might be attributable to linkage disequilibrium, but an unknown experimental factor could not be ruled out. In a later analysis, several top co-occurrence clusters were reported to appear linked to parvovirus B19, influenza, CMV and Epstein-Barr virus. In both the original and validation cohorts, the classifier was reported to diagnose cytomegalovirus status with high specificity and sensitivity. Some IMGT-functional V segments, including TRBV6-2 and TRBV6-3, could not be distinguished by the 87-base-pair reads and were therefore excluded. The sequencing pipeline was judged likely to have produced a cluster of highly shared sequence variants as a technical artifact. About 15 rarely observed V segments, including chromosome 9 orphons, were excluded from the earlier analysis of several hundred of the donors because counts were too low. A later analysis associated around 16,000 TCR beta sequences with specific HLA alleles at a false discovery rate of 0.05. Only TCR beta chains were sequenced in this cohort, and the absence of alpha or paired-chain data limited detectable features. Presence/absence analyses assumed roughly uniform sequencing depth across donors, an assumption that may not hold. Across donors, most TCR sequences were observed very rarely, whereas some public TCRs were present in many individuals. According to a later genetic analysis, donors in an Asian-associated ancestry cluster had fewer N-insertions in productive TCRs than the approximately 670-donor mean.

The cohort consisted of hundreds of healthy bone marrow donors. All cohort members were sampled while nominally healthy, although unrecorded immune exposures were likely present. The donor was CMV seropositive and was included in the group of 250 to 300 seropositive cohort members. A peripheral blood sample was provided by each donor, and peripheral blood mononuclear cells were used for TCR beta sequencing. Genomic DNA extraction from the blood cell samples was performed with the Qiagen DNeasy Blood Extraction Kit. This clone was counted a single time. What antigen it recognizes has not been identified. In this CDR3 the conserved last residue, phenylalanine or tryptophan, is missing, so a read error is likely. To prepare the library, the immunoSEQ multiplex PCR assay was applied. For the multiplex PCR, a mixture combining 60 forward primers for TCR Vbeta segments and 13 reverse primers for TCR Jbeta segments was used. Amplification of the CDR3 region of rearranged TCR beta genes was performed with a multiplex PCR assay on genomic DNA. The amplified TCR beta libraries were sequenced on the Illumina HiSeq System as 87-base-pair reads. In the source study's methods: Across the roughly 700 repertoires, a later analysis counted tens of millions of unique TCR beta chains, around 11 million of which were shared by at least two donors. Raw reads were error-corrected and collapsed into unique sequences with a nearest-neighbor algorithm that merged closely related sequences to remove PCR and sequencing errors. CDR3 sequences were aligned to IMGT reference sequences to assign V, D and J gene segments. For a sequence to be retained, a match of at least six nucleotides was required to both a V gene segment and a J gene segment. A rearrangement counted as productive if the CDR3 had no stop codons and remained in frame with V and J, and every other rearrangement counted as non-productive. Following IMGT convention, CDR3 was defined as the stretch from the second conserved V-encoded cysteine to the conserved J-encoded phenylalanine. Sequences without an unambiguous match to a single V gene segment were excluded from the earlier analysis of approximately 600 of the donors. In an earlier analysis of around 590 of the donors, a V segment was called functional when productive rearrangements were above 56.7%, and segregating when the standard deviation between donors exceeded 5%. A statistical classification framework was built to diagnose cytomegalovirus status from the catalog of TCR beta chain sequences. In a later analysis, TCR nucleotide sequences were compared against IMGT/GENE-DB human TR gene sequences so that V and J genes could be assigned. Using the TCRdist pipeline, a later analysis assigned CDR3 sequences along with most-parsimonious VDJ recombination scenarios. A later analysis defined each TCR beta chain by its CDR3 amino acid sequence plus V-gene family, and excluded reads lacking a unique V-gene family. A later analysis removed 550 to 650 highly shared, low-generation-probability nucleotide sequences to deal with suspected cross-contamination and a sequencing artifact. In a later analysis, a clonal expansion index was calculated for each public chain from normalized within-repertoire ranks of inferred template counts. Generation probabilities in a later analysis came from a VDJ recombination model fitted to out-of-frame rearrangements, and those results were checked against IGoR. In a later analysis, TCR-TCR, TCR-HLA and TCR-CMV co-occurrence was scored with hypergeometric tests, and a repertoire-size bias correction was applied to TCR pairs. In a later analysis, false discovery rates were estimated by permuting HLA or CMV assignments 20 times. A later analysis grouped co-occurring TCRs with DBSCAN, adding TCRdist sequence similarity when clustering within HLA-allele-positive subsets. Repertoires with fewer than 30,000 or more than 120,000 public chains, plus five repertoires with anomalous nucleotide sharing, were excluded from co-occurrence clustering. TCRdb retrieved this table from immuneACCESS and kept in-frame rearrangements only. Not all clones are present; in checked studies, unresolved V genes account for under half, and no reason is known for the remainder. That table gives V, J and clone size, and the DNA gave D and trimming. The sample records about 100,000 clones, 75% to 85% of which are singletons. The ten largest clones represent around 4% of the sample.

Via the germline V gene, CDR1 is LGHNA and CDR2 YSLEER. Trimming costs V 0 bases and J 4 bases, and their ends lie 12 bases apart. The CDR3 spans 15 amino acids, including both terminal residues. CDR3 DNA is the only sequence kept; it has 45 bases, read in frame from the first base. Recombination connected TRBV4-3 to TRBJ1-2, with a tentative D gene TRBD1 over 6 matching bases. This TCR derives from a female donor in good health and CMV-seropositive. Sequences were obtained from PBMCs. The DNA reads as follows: TGCGCCAGCAGCCAAGAATCCCGGGACACCTATGGCTACACCCTC. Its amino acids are CASSQESRDTYGYTL.